The following is a T cell receptor beta chain sequence with its context. The CDR3 extends over 14 amino acids. V was trimmed by 1 base and J by 4 bases, leaving 7 bases between them. Germline V gives CDR1 LNHDA, CDR2 SQIVND (reference sequence). The data originate from a study of blood T cell repertoires in COVID-19. Per the authors' pipeline: The authors estimated nucleated cell counts from reference gene primer amplification. Generated by immunoSEQ multiplex PCR, the TCRdb table keeps only in-frame clones and is missing some. V and J calls plus clone size are reproduced from that table; the DNA served to infer D and trimming. Among around 140,000 clones listed, more than 85% were seen once.

The chain recombines TRBV19 with TRBJ2-2; TRBD2 is a possible D gene (5 bases). The specimen sequenced was peripheral blood. The receptor was derived from a man aged 50 to 60 with active or convalescent COVID-19. CDR3 nucleotides: TGTGCCAGTAGTATAGTTGGGAGCACCGGGGAGCTGTTTTTT. Translated: CASSIVGSTGELFF. The entire variable domain, with the rest obtained from reference TRBV19 and TRBJ2-2, is as follows: DGGITQSPKYLFRKEGQNVTLSCEQNLNHDAMYWYRQDPGQGLRLIYYSQIVNDFQKGDIAEGYSVSREKKESFPLTVTSAQKNPTAFYLCASSIVGSTGELFFGEGSRLTVL.